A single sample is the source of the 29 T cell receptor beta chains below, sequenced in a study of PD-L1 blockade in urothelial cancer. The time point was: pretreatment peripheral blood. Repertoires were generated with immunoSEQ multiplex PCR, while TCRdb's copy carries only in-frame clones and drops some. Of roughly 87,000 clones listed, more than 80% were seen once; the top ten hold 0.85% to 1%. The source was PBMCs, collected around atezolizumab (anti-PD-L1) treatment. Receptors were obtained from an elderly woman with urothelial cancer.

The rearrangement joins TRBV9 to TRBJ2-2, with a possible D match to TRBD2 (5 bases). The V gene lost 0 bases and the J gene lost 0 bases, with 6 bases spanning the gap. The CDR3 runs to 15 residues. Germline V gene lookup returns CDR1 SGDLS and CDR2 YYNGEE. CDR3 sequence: CASSVAGTNTGELFF. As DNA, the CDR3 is TGTGCCAGCAGCGTAGCGGGGACGAACACCGGGGAGCTGTTTTTT.

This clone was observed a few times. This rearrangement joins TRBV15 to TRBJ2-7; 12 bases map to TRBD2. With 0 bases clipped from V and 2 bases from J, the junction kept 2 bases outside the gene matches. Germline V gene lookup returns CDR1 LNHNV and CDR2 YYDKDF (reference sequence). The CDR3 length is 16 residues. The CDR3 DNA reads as TGTGCCACCAGCAGAGATGCTAGCGGGGGGGCCTACGAGCAGTACTTC. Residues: CATSRDASGGAYEQYF.

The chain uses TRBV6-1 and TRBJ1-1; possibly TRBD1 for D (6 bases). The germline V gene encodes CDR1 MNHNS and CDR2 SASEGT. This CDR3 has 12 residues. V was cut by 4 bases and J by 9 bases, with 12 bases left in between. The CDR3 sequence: CASSATGRQAFF. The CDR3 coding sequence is TGTGCCAGCAGTGCTACAGGGCGACAAGCTTTCTTT.

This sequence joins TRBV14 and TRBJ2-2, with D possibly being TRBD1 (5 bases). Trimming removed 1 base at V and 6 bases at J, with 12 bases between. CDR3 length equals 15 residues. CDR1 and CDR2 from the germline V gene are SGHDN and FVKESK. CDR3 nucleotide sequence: TGTGCCAGCAGCCAAGTCAGGGTGAGAGCCGGGGAGCTGTTTTTT. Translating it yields CASSQVRVRAGELFF.

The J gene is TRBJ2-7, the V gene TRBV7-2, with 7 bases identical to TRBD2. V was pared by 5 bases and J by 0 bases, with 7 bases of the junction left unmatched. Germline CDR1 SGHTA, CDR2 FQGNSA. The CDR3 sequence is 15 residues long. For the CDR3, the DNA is TGTGCCAGCAGCCCTAGCGGAGGCAGCTCCTACGAGCAGTACTTC. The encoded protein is CASSPSGGSSYEQYF.

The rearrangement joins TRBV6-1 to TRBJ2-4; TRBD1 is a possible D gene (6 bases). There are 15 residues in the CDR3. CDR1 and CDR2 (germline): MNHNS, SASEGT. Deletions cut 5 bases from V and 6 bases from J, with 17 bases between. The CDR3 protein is CASSTGWRRINIQYF. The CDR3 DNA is TGTGCCAGCAGTACAGGGTGGCGTAGGATAAACATTCAGTACTTC.

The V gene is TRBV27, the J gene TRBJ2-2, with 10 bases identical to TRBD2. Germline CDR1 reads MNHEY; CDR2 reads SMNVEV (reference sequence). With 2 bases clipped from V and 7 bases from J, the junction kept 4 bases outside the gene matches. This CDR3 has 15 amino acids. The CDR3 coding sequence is TGTGCCAGCAGTTTACTAGCGGGAGCGTTCGGGGAGCTGTTTTTT. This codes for CASSLLAGAFGELFF.

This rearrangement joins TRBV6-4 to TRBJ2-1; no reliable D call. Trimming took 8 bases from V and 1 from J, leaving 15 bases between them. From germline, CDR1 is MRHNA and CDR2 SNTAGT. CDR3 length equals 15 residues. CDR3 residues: CASSARGTSYNEQFF. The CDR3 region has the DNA TGTGCCAGCTCGGCCCGCGGCACTTCCTACAATGAGCAGTTCTTC.

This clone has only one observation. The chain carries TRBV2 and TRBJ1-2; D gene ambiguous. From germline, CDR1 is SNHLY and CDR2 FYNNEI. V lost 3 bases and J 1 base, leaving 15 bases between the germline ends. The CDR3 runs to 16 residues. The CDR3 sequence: CASSEGSLILNYGYTF. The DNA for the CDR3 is TGTGCCAGCAGTGAGGGCAGCCTAATACTTAACTATGGCTACACCTTC.

The CDR3 nucleotides read TGTGCCAGCAGCTGGTCTGGCGGGTCGGCCTACAATGAGCAGTTCTTC. It yields the protein CASSWSGGSAYNEQFF. The rearrangement links TRBV5-4 to TRBJ2-1; D might be TRBD2 (5 bases). The ends were cut back, 3 bases at V and 2 bases at J, with 15 bases in the middle. Germline CDR1 reads SGHNT; CDR2 reads YYREEE (reference sequence). The CDR3 spans 16 residues.

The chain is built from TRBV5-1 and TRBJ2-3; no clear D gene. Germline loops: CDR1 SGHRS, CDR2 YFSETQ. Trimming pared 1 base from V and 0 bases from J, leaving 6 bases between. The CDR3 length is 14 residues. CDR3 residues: CASSLSSSTDTQYF. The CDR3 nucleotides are TGCGCCAGCAGCTTGTCTTCTAGCACAGATACGCAGTATTTT.

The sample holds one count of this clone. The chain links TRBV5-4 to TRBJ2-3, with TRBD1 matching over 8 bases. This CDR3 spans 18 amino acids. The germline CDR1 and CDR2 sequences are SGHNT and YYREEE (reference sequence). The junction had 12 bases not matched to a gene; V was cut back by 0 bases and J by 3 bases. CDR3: CASSLAGRGHLGTDTQYF. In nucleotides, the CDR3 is TGTGCCAGCAGCTTGGCCGGCAGGGGGCATTTGGGAACAGATACGCAGTATTTT.

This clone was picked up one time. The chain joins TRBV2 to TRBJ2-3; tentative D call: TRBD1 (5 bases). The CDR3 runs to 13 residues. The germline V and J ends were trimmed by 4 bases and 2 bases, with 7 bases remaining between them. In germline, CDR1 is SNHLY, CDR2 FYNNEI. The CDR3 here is CASSGTTTDTQYF. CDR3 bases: TGTGCCAGCAGTGGGACAACCACAGATACGCAGTATTTT.

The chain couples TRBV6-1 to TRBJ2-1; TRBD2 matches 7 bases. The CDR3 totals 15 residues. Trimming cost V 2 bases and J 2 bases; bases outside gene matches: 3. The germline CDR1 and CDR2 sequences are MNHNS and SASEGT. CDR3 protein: CASSETGGAYNEQFF. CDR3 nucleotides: TGTGCCAGCAGTGAAACTGGGGGGGCCTACAATGAGCAGTTCTTC.

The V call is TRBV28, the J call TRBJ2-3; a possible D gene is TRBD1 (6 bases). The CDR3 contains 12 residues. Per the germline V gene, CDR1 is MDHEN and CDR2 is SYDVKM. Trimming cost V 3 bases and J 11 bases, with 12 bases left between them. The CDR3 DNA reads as TGTGCCAGCAGTTTTGGACAGAGGGAGCAGTATTTT. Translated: CASSFGQREQYF.

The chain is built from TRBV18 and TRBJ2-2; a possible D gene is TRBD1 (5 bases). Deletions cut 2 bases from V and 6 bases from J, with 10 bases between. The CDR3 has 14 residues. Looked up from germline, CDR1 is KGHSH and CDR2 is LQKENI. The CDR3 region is CASSPGKGPGELFF. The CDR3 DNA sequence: TGTGCCAGCTCACCAGGGAAGGGGCCCGGGGAGCTGTTTTTT.

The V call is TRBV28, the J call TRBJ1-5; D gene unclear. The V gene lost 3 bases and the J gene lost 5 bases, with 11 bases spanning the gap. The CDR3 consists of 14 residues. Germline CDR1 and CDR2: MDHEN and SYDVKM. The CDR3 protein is CASSFGAADQPQHF. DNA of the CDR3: TGTGCCAGCAGTTTCGGCGCAGCGGATCAGCCCCAGCATTTT.

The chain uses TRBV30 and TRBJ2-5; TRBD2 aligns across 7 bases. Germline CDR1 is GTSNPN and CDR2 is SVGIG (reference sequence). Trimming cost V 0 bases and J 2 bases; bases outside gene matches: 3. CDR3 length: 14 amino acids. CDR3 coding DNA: TGTGCCTGGAGTGTCGGGAGGTCACAAGAGACCCAGTACTTC. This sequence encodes CAWSVGRSQETQYF.

The CDR3 DNA reads as TGTGCCAGTAGTCGACTAGCGAGCACAGATACGCAGTATTTT. It specifies CASSRLASTDTQYF. V usage is TRBV19 and J usage is TRBJ2-3; 8 nucleotides match TRBD2. Unmatched junction bases numbered 1, after V lost 5 bases and J lost 0 bases. The length of the CDR3 is 14 residues. Germline assignment: CDR1 LNHDA and CDR2 SQIVND (reference sequence).

CDR3 DNA sequence: TGTGCCAGCACCTATACCAGGGGTACAGATTCACCCCTCCACTTT. Amino acid sequence: CASTYTRGTDSPLHF. The V and J genes are TRBV6-1 and TRBJ1-6, with D possibly being TRBD1 (6 bases). The germline V and J ends were trimmed by 7 bases and 8 bases, with 18 bases remaining between them. Germline V lookup: CDR1 MNHNS, CDR2 SASEGT. The CDR3 spans 15 residues.

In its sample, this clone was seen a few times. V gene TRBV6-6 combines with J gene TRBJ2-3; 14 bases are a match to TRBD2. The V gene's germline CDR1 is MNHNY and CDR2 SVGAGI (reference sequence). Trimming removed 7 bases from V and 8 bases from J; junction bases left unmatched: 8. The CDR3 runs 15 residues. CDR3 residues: CASNGLAGGKGTQYF. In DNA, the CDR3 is TGTGCCAGCAACGGACTAGCGGGGGGAAAGGGTACGCAGTATTTT.

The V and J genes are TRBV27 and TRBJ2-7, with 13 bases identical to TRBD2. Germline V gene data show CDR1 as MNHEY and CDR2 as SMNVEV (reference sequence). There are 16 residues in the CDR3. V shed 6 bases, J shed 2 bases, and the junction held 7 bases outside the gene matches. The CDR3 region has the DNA TGTGCCAGCAGAGGACTAGCGGGAGCTCGGACCTACGAGCAGTACTTC. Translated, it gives CASRGLAGARTYEQYF.

The CDR3 protein is CAISQQGHTSNQPQHF. As DNA, the CDR3 is TGTGCCATCAGTCAGCAGGGACACACTAGCAATCAGCCCCAGCATTTT. V and J are TRBV10-3 and TRBJ1-5, with D perhaps matching TRBD1 (6 bases). Looked up from germline, CDR1 is ENHRY and CDR2 is SYGVKD. The CDR3 contains 16 residues. Trimming removed 5 bases from V and 0 bases from J, with 14 bases in between.

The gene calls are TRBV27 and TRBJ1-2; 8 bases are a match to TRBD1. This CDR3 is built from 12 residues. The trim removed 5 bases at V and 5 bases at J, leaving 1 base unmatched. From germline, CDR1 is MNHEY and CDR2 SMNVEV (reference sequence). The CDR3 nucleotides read TGTGCCAGCAGTGACAGGGGTTATGGCTACACCTTC. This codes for CASSDRGYGYTF.

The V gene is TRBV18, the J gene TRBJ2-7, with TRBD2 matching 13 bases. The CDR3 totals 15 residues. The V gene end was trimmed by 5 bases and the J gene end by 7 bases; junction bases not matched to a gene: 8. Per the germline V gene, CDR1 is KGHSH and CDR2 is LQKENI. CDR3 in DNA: TGTGCCAGCTCAAAAGGACTAGCGGGAGATCTAGAGCAGTACTTC. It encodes CASSKGLAGDLEQYF.

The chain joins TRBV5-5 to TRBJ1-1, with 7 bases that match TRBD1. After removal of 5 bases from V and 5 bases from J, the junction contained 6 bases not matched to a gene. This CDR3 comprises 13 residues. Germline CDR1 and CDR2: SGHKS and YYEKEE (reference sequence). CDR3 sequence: CASRVTGMTEAFF. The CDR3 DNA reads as TGTGCCAGCAGGGTGACAGGGATGACTGAAGCTTTCTTT.

CDR3 bases: TGTGCCAGCCTACTTTACAGGGGGGAAAACTATGGCTACACCTTC. Its translation is CASLLYRGENYGYTF. This chain links TRBV6-1 with TRBJ1-2, with 8 bases identical to TRBD1. Germline V gene sequence: CDR1 MNHNS, CDR2 SASEGT. J lost 2 bases, V lost 8 bases, and 10 bases had no gene match. The CDR3 covers 15 residues.

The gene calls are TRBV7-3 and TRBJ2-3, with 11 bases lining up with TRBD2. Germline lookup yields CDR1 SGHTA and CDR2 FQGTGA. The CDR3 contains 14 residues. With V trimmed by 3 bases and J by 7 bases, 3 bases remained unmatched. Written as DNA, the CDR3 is TGTGCCAGCAGCTTGCAGACTAGCGGGAATACGCAGTATTTT. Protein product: CASSLQTSGNTQYF.

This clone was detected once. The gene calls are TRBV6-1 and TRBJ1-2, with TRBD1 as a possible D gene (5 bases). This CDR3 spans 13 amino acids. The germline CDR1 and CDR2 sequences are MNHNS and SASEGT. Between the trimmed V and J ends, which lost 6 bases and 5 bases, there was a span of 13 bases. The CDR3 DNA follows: TGTGCCAGCAGCGCAGGGTTGGGGTATGGCTACACCTTC. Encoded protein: CASSAGLGYGYTF.